The clone carrying this TCR beta chain appeared many times. Its target is not known. Amplified TCR beta CDR3 regions came from RNA transcripts. The primer set for the first-round RT-PCR of the TCR CDR3 was HTBI. Using its own MiXCR run on the multiplex PCR reads, TCRdb lists one record per CDR3 protein. The repertoire holds hundreds of thousands of distinct CDR3 sequences, with about 14% as singletons. This record comes from a study of T cells in Graves' hyperthyroidism and ophthalmopathy. Study-level points and caveats: In the analysis, a 13 V-J model separated ophthalmopathy from stable hyperthyroidism. Progression to ophthalmopathy was predicted a median of roughly 6.5 months early. Most clonotypes that expanded in the thyroid above 0.001 also showed up in blood.

PBMCs were sourced from around 10 ml fresh peripheral blood. CDR1 PRHDT and CDR2 FYEKMQ come from the germline V gene (reference sequence). Trimming shortened V by 4 bases and J by 0 bases, and 10 bases separated the two germline ends. This CDR3 region has 15 residues. The chain uses TRBV13 and TRBJ2-1; D call uncertain. The sequencing sample was made of blood. The receptor's source is a woman aged 50 to 60 with Graves' ophthalmopathy. The CDR3, as DNA: TGTGCCAGCAGCTCAATGGCGAACTCCTACAATGAGCAGTTCTTC. It codes for CASSSMANSYNEQFF.